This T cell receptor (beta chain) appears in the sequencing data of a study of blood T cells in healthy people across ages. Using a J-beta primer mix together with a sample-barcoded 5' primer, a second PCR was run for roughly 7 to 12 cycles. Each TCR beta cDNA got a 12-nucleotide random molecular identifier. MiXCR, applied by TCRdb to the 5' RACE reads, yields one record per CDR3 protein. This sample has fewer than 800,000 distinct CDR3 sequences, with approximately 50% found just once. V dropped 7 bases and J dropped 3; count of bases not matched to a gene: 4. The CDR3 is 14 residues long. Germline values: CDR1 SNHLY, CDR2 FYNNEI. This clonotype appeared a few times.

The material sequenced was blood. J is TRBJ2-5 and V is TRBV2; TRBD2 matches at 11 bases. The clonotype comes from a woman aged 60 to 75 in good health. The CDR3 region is CASTLGLAEETQYF. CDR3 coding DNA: TGTGCCAGCACACTGGGACTAGCGGAAGAGACCCAGTACTTC.